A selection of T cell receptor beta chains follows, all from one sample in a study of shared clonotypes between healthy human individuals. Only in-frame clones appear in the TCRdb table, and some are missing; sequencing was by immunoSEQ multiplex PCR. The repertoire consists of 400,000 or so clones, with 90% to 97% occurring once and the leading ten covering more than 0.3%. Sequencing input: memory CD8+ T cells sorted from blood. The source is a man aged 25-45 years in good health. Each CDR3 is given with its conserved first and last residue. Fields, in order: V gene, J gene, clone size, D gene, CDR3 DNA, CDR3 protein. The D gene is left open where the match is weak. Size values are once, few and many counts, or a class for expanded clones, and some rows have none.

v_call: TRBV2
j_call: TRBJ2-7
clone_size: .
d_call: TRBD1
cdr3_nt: TGTGCCAGCAGACAGGGACAGGGGTACGAGCAGTACTTC
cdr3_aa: CASRQGQGYEQYF

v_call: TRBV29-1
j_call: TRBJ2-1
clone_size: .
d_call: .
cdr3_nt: TGCAGCGTCGCAGGGTACCATGAGCAGTTCTTC
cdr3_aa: CSVAGYHEQFF

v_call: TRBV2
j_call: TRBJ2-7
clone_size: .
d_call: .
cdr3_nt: TGTGCCAGCCGACCGGACCGCCCCTCCTACGAGCAGTACTTC
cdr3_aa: CASRPDRPSYEQYF

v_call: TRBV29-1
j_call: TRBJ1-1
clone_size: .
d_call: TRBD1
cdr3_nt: TGCAGCGGAGGACAGGCTTTGAACACTGAAGCTTTCTTT
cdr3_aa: CSGGQALNTEAFF

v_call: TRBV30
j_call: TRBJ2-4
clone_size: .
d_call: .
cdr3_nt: TGTGCCTGGTGCCCCAGGGGTGCGGCCAAAAACATTCAGTACTTC
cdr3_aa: CAWCPRGAAKNIQYF

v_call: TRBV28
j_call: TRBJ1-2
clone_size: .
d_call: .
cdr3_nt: TGTGCCAGCAGTTTAGTCTTTAAGGGGGGAAGCTATGGCTACACCTTC
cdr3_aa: CASSLVFKGGSYGYTF

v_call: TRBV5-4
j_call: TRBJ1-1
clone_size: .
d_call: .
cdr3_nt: TGTGCCAGCAGCTTGAACGGGCAGGGTTTTTCCCTTGAAGCTTTCTTT
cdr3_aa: CASSLNGQGFSLEAFF

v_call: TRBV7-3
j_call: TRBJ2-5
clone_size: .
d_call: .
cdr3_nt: TGTGCCAGCAGCTCACAGGGTGGGCAAGAGACCCAGTACTTC
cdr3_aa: CASSSQGGQETQYF

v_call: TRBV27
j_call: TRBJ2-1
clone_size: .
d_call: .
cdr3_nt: TGTGCCAGCAGTAAATTCCGGATCGCTAGGCCCAACAATGAGCAGTTCTTC
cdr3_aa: CASSKFRIARPNNEQFF

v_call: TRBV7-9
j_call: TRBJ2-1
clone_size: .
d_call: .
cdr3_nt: TGTGCCAGCAGTCAAGGACCCCCAAGAGGGTCCTACAATGAGCAGTTCTTC
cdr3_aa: CASSQGPPRGSYNEQFF

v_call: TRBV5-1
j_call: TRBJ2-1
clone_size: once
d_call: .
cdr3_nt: TGCGCCAGCAGCTTCGGGAACTACAATGAGCAGTTCTTC
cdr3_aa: CASSFGNYNEQFF

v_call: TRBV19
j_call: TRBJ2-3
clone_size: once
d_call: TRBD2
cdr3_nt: TGTGCCGCTTTGACCGGACTAGCGGGAGACACAGATACGCAGTATTTT
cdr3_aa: CAALTGLAGDTDTQYF

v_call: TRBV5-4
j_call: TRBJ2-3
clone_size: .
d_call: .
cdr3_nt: TGTGCCAGCAGGTCGGACCTGGAGCCCAGGGATACGCAGTATTTT
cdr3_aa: CASRSDLEPRDTQYF

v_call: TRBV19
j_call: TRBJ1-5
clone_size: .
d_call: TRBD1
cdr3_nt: TGTGCCAGTACCGGGACAGGGATAATTAGCAATCAGCCCCAGCATTTT
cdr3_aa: CASTGTGIISNQPQHF

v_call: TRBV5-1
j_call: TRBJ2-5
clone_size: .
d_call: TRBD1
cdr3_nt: TGCGCCAGCAGCTTGGGGACAGGGACAGAGGGGGAGACCCAGTACTTC
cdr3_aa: CASSLGTGTEGETQYF

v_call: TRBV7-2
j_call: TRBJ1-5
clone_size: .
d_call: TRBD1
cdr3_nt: TGTGCCAGCAGCTTAGACCGCGACAGGGGATGGAGACAGCCCCAGCATTTT
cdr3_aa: CASSLDRDRGWRQPQHF

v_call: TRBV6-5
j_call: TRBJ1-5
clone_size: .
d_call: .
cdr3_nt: TGTGCCAGCAGGTGGGACGAACTTTATCAGCCCCAGCATTTT
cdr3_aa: CASRWDELYQPQHF

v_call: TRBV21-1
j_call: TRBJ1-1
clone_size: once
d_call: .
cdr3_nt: TGTGCCAGCAGCAACAGGGGGCCGAACACTGAAGCTTTCTTT
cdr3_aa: CASSNRGPNTEAFF

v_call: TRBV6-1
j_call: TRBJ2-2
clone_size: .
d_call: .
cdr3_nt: TGTGCCAGCAGTGTCGGACATCCCGGGGAGCTGTTTTTT
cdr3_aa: CASSVGHPGELFF

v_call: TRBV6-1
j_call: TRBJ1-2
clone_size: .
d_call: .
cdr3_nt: TGTGCCAGCAGTGAACTCCCAGCCAGTCGCTATGGCTACACCTTC
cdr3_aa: CASSELPASRYGYTF